A selection of T cell receptor beta chains follows, all from one sample in a study of blood T cell repertoires in COVID-19. Repertoires were generated with immunoSEQ multiplex PCR, while TCRdb's copy carries only in-frame clones and drops some. The table shows roughly 77,000 clones, with about 90% occurring only once. Sequencing used peripheral blood. The receptors come from a human donor in a cohort sampled during active COVID-19. The CDR3 runs from the conserved cysteine through the conserved F or W. Each record gives: V gene, clone size, J gene, D gene, CDR3 protein, CDR3 DNA. D genes are given only for firm matches. Not every row has a clone size; where given, it reads once, few, many or a size class.

>TRBV29-1|-|TRBJ2-1|TRBD1
CSVGGQGDDNEQFF
TGCAGCGTTGGGGGACAGGGGGATGACAATGAGCAGTTCTTC
>TRBV7-8|few|TRBJ1-2|-
CASSSRRVLGYGYTF
TGTGCCAGCAGTTCCCGGAGGGTATTGGGGTATGGCTACACCTTC
>TRBV5-1|-|TRBJ2-3|-
CASFVLSSTDTQYF
TGCGCCAGTTTTGTTTTGTCTAGCACAGATACGCAGTATTTT
>TRBV18|-|TRBJ1-6|-
CASSPRPGNSPLHF
TGTGCCAGCTCACCCAGACCGGGGAATTCACCCCTCCACTTT
>TRBV4-2|-|TRBJ1-4|-
CASTWGGGNEKLFF
TGTGCCAGCACGTGGGGGGGCGGGAATGAAAAACTGTTTTTT
>TRBV6-6|-|TRBJ2-5|-
CASSYRLLQETQYF
TGTGCCAGCAGTTACCGACTCCTCCAAGAGACCCAGTACTTC
>TRBV7-2|once|TRBJ2-7|-
CASSLGGVRPREQYF
TGTGCCAGCAGCTTAGGGGGCGTCAGACCGAGAGAGCAGTACTTC
>TRBV13|once|TRBJ2-7|TRBD2
CASSQLAATYEQYF
TGTGCCAGCAGCCAACTAGCGGCAACCTACGAGCAGTACTTC
>TRBV7-7|-|TRBJ2-1|-
CASSLGGGNNEQFF
TGTGCCAGCAGCTTAGGAGGCGGGAACAATGAGCAGTTCTTC
>TRBV19|few|TRBJ1-5|TRBD1
CASSVTGNSNQPQHF
TGTGCCAGTAGTGTGACAGGGAATAGCAATCAGCCCCAGCATTTT
>TRBV20-1|-|TRBJ2-5|TRBD2
CSASRTSGGPRGTQYF
TGCAGTGCTAGTAGGACTAGCGGGGGGCCACGGGGGACCCAGTACTTC
>TRBV2|-|TRBJ1-6|-
CASSRDFYNSPLHF
TGTGCCAGCAGCCGGGATTTTTATAATTCACCCCTCCACTTT
>TRBV2|-|TRBJ2-1|-
CASRRVDEQFF
TGTGCCAGCAGGCGAGTGGATGAGCAGTTCTTC
>TRBV5-1|once|TRBJ2-5|-
CASSLEAGVTETQYF
TGCGCCAGCAGCTTGGAGGCAGGGGTGACGGAGACCCAGTACTTC
>TRBV19|-|TRBJ2-2|TRBD2
CASRLAGGSSGELFF
TGTGCCAGCAGACTAGCGGGGGGGTCGTCCGGGGAGCTGTTTTTT
>TRBV24-1|few|TRBJ2-1|-
CAIGGSGNEQFF
TGTGCCATAGGGGGATCTGGTAATGAGCAGTTCTTC
>TRBV27|-|TRBJ2-5|-
CASSLLSQGLRETQYF
TGTGCCAGCAGTCTACTCTCCCAGGGGTTACGGGAGACCCAGTACTTC